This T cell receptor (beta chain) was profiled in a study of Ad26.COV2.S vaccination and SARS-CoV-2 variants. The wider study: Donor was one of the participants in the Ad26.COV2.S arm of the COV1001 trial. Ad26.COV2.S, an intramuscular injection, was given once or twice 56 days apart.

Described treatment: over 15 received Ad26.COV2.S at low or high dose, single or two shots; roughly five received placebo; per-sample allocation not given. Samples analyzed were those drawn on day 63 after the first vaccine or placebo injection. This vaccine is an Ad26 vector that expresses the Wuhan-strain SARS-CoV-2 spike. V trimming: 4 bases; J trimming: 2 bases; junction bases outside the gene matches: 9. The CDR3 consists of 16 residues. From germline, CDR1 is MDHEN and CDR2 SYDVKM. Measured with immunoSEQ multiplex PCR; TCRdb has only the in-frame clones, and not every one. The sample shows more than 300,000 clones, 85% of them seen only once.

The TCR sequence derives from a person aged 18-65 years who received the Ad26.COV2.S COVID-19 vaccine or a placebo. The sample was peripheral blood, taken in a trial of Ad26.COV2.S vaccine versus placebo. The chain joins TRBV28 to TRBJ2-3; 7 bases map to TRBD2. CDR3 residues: CASSSLRGEYTDTQYF. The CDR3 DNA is TGTGCCAGCAGTTCCCTCCGGGGGGAATACACAGATACGCAGTATTTT.